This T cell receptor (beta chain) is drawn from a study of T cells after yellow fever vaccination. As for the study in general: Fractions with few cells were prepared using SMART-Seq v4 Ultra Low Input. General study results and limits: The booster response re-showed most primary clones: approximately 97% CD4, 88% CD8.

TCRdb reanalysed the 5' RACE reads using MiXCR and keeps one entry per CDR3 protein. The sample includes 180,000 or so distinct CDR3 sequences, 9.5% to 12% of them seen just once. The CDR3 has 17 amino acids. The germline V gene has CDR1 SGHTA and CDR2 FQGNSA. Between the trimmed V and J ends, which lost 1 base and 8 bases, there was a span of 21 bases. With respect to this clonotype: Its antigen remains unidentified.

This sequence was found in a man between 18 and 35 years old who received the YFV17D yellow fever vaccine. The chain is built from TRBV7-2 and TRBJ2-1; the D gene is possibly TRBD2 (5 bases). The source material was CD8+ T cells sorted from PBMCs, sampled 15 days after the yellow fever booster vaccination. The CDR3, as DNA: TGTGCCAGCAGCTTAGGCCCCGGTCAGAGTGCCGGGGATGAGCAGTTCTTC. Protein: CASSLGPGQSAGDEQFF. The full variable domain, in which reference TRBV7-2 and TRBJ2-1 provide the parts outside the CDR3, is GAGVSQSPSNKVTEKGKDVELRCDPISGHTALYWYRQSLGQGLEFLIYFQGNSAPDKSGLPSDRFSAERTGGSVSTLTIQRTQQEDSAVYLCASSLGPGQSAGDEQFFGPGTRLTVL.